Below are 24 T cell receptor beta chains sequenced from a single sample in a study of T cells after yellow fever vaccination. TCRdb reprocessed the 5' RACE reads with MiXCR, giving one entry per CDR3 protein. The repertoire has 300,000 to 350,000 distinct CDR3 sequences, roughly 10% of them found once; the top ten carry roughly 3%. The sample was CD4+ T cells sorted from PBMCs, taken 45 days after the yellow fever booster vaccination. These receptor sequences come from a man in his late teens or twenties who received the YFV17D yellow fever vaccine.

This clonotype was detected many times. The chain joins TRBV5-1 to TRBJ1-3, with D possibly being TRBD1 (5 bases). The CDR3 totals 14 residues. Germline values: CDR1 SGHRS, CDR2 YFSETQ. The V end lost 0 bases, the J end lost 2 bases, and 6 bases lay between the germline ends. CDR3 protein: CASSLEGPGNTIYF. The CDR3 DNA reads as TGCGCCAGCAGCTTGGAGGGGCCTGGAAACACCATATATTTT.

The V and J genes are TRBV3-1 and TRBJ2-3; D is undetermined. Trimming cost V 5 bases and J 2 bases, with 14 bases left between them. The CDR3 covers 15 residues. CDR1 is LGHDT and CDR2 is YNNKEL in the germline V gene (reference sequence). CDR3 coding DNA: TGTGCCAGCAGCTACAACCGGGCCGCCACAGATACGCAGTATTTT. Its translation: CASSYNRAATDTQYF.

This chain connects TRBV5-1 to TRBJ2-7; D unclear. Germline V gene data show CDR1 as SGHRS and CDR2 as YFSETQ. Trimming removed 0 bases at V and 6 bases at J, with 10 bases between. The length of the CDR3 is 13 residues. The CDR3 DNA reads TGCGCCAGCAGCTTGGAGAGTTTCGGCGAGCAGTACGTC. Protein sequence: CASSLESFGEQYV.

In this sample, this clonotype turned up a few times. The chain is built from TRBV5-1 and TRBJ1-2; a possible D gene is TRBD1 (6 bases). V was trimmed by 0 bases and J by 3 bases, leaving 9 bases between them. Germline V lookup: CDR1 SGHRS, CDR2 YFSETQ. The CDR3 has 14 amino acids. In DNA, the CDR3 is TGCGCCAGCAGCTTGGCCCCAGGGGACTATGGCTACACCTTC. It specifies CASSLAPGDYGYTF.

This clonotype was observed many times. The chain couples TRBV9 to TRBJ2-1, with a weak D call TRBD1 (5 bases). The V and J ends lost 4 bases and 6 bases respectively, with 14 bases between them. The CDR3 is made up of 14 amino acids. Germline V CDR1 and CDR2: SGDLS, YYNGEE. The CDR3 is CASSLRVGANEQFF. The CDR3 bases are TGTGCCAGCAGCCTTAGAGTAGGGGCCAATGAGCAGTTCTTC.

This clonotype was counted only a few times. This chain connects TRBV19 to TRBJ1-1, with 9 nucleotides matching TRBD1. CDR1 and CDR2 from the germline V gene are LNHDA and SQIVND (reference sequence). The V segment lost 6 bases and the J segment 6 bases; nucleotides outside the gene matches: 14. This CDR3 is built from 16 residues. The CDR3 nucleotides are TGTGCCAGTAGGGACAGGGGTTATTTCCCCTCTGCTGAAGCTTTCTTT. Its translation: CASRDRGYFPSAEAFF.

This rearrangement joins TRBV4-2 to TRBJ2-3; no reliable D call. Germline V CDR1 and CDR2: LGHNA, YNFKEQ. The CDR3 is 13 residues long. Trimming took 1 base from V and 4 from J, leaving 6 bases between them. The CDR3: CASSQAASDTQYF. The CDR3 nucleotides read TGTGCCAGCAGCCAAGCAGCCTCAGATACGCAGTATTTT.

The genes are TRBV7-2 and TRBJ2-5, with a tentative D call TRBD2 (7 bases). The germline V and J ends were trimmed by 7 bases and 4 bases, with 16 bases remaining between them. The CDR3 extends over 14 amino acids. The V gene's germline CDR1 is SGHTA and CDR2 FQGNSA. CDR3 in amino acids: CASNQGGGRETQYF. The CDR3 DNA reads as TGTGCCAGCAACCAAGGGGGGGGCCGAGAGACCCAGTACTTC.

The rearrangement joins TRBV19 to TRBJ1-1; no clear D gene. There are 14 residues in the CDR3. The germline V and J ends were trimmed by 2 bases and 4 bases, with 11 bases remaining between them. Germline V gene data show CDR1 as LNHDA and CDR2 as SQIVND (reference sequence). The CDR3 spells CASSISVEATEAFF. The DNA for the CDR3 is TGTGCCAGTAGTATAAGCGTGGAGGCCACTGAAGCTTTCTTT.

This clonotype was detected many times. J is TRBJ2-4 and V is TRBV11-2; the D is unclear. The germline V gene has CDR1 SGHAT and CDR2 FQNNGV. V shed 1 base and J shed 1 base, with 11 bases lying between them. The CDR3 contains 16 residues. DNA for the CDR3: TGTGCCAGCAGCTTAGGCTTCGGTGGGGCCAAAAACATTCAGTACTTC. Protein sequence: CASSLGFGGAKNIQYF. The variable domain in full, with the rest retrieved from reference TRBV11-2 and TRBJ2-4, is EAGVAQSPRYKIIEKRQSVAFWCNPISGHATLYWYQQILGQGPKLLIQFQNNGVVDDSQLPKDRFSAERLKGVDSTLKIQPAKLEDSAVYLCASSLGFGGAKNIQYFGAGTRLSVL.

CDR3 protein: CSAPPGQEGEQFF. The CDR3 bases are TGCAGTGCACCACCGGGGCAAGAGGGTGAGCAGTTCTTC. The rearrangement joins TRBV20-1 to TRBJ2-1, with D perhaps being TRBD1 or TRBD2 (5 bases each). Looked up from germline, CDR1 is DFQATT and CDR2 is SNEGSKA (reference sequence). The CDR3 is made up of 13 amino acids. V was clipped by 6 bases and J by 9 bases, with 18 bases between them.

This rearrangement joins TRBV6-2 or TRBV6-3 to TRBJ2-7, with 11 bases aligning to TRBD1. Trimming took 7 bases from V and 4 from J; bases not matched to a gene: 3. The CDR3 is 13 amino acids. Germline values: CDR1 MNHEY, CDR2 SVGEGT. In nucleotides, the CDR3 is TGTGCCAGCACCCGGGACAGGGGGTACGAGCAGTACGTC. Translation: CASTRDRGYEQYV.

This clonotype was counted many times. Here the CDR3 reads CASSPLGGAFGTQYF. In nucleotides, the CDR3 is TGTGCCAGCAGCCCCCTTGGGGGAGCCTTCGGGACCCAGTACTTC. The J gene is TRBJ2-5, the V gene TRBV7-9; either TRBD1 or TRBD2 may supply D (5 bases each). V was pared by 5 bases and J by 7 bases, with 20 bases between. Per germline, CDR1 SEHNR and CDR2 FQNEAQ (reference sequence). CDR3 length equals 15 residues.

Written as DNA, the CDR3 is TGTGCCAGCAGTTTACCACGACTATTCCGGTACGTC. This translates into CASSLPRLFRYV. This chain joins TRBV27 and TRBJ2-7, with D possibly matching TRBD2 (5 bases). There are 12 residues in the CDR3. Germline V gene sequence: CDR1 MNHEY, CDR2 SMNVEV (reference sequence). V dropped 2 bases and J dropped 12 bases, with 14 bases sitting between them.

This clonotype appeared a few times. The rearrangement joins TRBV2 to TRBJ2-2; D is unresolved. This CDR3 comprises 15 residues. The V end lost 6 bases, the J end lost 4 bases, and 15 bases lay between the germline ends. Germline assignment: CDR1 SNHLY and CDR2 FYNNEI. DNA for the CDR3: TGTGCCAGCAGGCCCGACTTAGTCTTCACCGGGGAGCTGTTTTTT. As protein: CASRPDLVFTGELFF.

V is TRBV5-1 and J is TRBJ1-2; TRBD1 matches at 11 bases. Per germline, CDR1 SGHRS and CDR2 YFSETQ. V lost 4 bases to trimming and J lost 13 bases; unmatched junction nucleotides: 18. The CDR3 is made up of 16 amino acids. This chain's CDR3 is CASSNGQGASSLRATF. The CDR3 bases are TGCGCCAGCAGCAACGGACAGGGGGCGAGCAGCCTTCGGGCCACCTTC.

CDR3 DNA sequence: TGCGCCAGCAGCCGAGAACAGGGGAACGAGGCGGCTTTCTTT. It translates to CASSREQGNEAAFF. The chain uses TRBV4-3 and TRBJ1-1, with 7 bases that match TRBD1. Germline V lookup: CDR1 LGHNA, CDR2 YSLEER. The ends lost 4 bases at V and 11 bases at J; junction bases unmatched: 13. The CDR3 contains 14 residues.

This clonotype was detected only a few times. The chain uses TRBV12-3 or TRBV12-4 and TRBJ1-1; D is unresolved. This CDR3 is built from 11 residues. The germline V and J ends were trimmed by 3 bases and 9 bases, with 8 bases remaining between them. The CDR3 sequence is CASSLGPQAFF. DNA for the CDR3: TGTGCCAGCAGTTTGGGTCCCCAAGCTTTCTTT.

This clonotype appeared a few times. The V call is TRBV5-6, the J call TRBJ2-7; 8 bases fit TRBD1. The germline gives CDR1 SGHDT, CDR2 YYEEEE. With 3 bases clipped from V and 6 bases from J, the junction kept 8 bases outside the gene matches. The CDR3 loop spans 14 amino acids. The CDR3, as DNA: TGTGCCAGCAGCTCAACAGGGGGAAGACGCGAGCAGTACTTC. Its protein product is CASSSTGGRREQYF.

The sample holds a few counts of this clonotype. The chain employs TRBV18 and TRBJ2-6; TRBD1 might be the D (6 bases). CDR3 length equals 17 residues. Germline CDR1 is KGHSH and CDR2 is LQKENI. V was shortened by 6 bases and J by 2 bases, with 17 bases between the two germline ends. The CDR3 loop is CASSPYLQGAGANVLTF. The DNA of the CDR3 is TGTGCCAGCTCCCCCTACCTACAGGGCGCTGGGGCCAACGTCCTGACTTTC.

The V and J genes are TRBV29-1 and TRBJ2-1; the match to TRBD2 covers 9 bases. The CDR3 is 18 residues long. Germline V gene data show CDR1 as SQVTM and CDR2 as ANQGSEA. J gave up 0 bases and V 7 bases, and 16 bases lay outside the gene matches. Written as DNA, the CDR3 is TGCAGCGGGGGGAGGAGTAGCGGGGGTCCCAGCTCCTACAATGAGCAGTTCTTC. Encoded protein: CSGGRSSGGPSSYNEQFF.

The rearrangement joins TRBV3-1 to TRBJ2-7; no clear D gene. V lost 1 base to trimming and J lost 5 bases, with 3 bases between them. Germline lookup yields CDR1 LGHDT and CDR2 YNNKEL (reference sequence). The CDR3 loop spans 11 amino acids. The CDR3 DNA reads TGTGCCAGCAGCCAAGTTGACGAGCAGTACTTC. Residues: CASSQVDEQYF.

V usage is TRBV12-3 or TRBV12-4 and J usage is TRBJ1-2; 8 bases are a match to TRBD1. V dropped 6 bases and J dropped 7; count of bases not matched to a gene: 7. CDR3 length: 13 residues. The CDR3 region has the DNA TGTGCCAGCAGCCCTGGGACAGGATTTGGCTACACCTTC. Translation gives CASSPGTGFGYTF.

This clonotype came up many times. The chain employs TRBV7-8 and TRBJ2-3; 10 bases match TRBD2. Germline V gives CDR1 SGHVS, CDR2 FQNEAQ. The J segment lost 2 bases and the V segment lost 3 bases, leaving 11 bases of the junction unmatched. The CDR3 loop spans 18 amino acids. The CDR3, as DNA: TGTGCCAGCAGCTTGATAGTAGCGGGGGGTACTATCACAGATACGCAGTATTTT. It encodes CASSLIVAGGTITDTQYF.